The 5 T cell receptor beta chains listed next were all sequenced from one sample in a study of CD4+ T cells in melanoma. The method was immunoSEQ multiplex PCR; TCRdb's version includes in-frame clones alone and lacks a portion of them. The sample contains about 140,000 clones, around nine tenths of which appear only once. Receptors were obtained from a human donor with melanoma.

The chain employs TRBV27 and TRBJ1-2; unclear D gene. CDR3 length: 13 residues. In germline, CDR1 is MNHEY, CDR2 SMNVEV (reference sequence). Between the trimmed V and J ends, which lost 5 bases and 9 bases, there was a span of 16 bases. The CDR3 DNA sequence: TGTGCCAGCAGTCGACCGGGCCTCCAAAGCTACACCTTC. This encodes CASSRPGLQSYTF.

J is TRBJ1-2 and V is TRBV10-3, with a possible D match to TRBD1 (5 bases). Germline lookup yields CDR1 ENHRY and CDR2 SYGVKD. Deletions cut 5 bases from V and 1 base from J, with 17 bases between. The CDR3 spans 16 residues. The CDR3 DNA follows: TGTGCCATCAGTACAGGCGACAGTTTGCTTAACTATGGCTACACCTTC. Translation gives CAISTGDSLLNYGYTF.

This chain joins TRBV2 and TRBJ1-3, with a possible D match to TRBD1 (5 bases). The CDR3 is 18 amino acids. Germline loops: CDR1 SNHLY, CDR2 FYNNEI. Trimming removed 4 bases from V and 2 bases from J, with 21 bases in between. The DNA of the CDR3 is TGTGCCAGCAGTGCGAACAGGTTGCGAAATTCGGCTGGAAACACCATATATTTT. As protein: CASSANRLRNSAGNTIYF.

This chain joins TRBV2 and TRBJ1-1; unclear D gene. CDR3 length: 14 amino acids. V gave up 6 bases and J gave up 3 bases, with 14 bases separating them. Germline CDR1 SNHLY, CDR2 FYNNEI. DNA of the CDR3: TGTGCCAGCAGGCCAGGTTACCCCGACACTGAAGCTTTCTTT. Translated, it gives CASRPGYPDTEAFF.

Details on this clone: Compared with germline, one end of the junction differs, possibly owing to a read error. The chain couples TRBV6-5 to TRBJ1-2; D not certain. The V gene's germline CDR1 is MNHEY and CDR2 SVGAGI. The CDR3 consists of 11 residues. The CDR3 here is CASREASRLHF. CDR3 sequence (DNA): TGTGCCAGCAGAGAAGCTTCAAGGTTACACTTC.